This T cell receptor beta chain was identified during a study of blood T cell repertoires in COVID-19. The CDR3 totals 13 residues. With 3 bases removed from V and 5 bases from J, the gap between germline ends came to 10 bases. CDR1 and CDR2 (germline): KGHSH, LQKENI. Methods used by the authors: Amplification with reference gene primers provided the estimates of nucleated cell counts. Measured with immunoSEQ multiplex PCR; TCRdb has only the in-frame clones, and not every one. V and J calls plus clone size are reproduced from that table; the DNA served to infer D and trimming. The table has about 300,000 clones, around nine tenths seen once; the top ten hold approximately 1.8%. The Seattle patients joined while their infection was active and were tracked longitudinally afterward.

The clonotype comes from a woman younger than 45 with COVID-19, enrolled during active disease. The sample consisted of peripheral blood. This chain joins TRBV18 and TRBJ1-2; no definite D call. CDR3: CASSPLEGYGYTF. The DNA for the CDR3 is TGTGCCAGCTCACCCTTGGAGGGATATGGCTACACCTTC.